These 3 T cell receptor beta chains share one sample of origin, sequenced in a study of cytomegalovirus exposure and HLA in healthy donors. A multiplex PCR was run with 60 Vbeta primers and 13 Jbeta primers. The assay was immunoSEQ multiplex PCR, and TCRdb's table has in-frame clones only and misses some. The data contain some 150,000 clones, around 75% of them singletons. The sample consisted of PBMCs. All receptors derive from a man in his thirties or forties in good health and CMV-seronegative.

This clone was recorded a few times. This chain joins TRBV27 and TRBJ1-1; D is perhaps TRBD1 (5 bases). This CDR3 comprises 16 residues. Between the trimmed V and J ends, which lost 0 bases and 4 bases, there was a span of 15 bases. The germline V gene has CDR1 MNHEY and CDR2 SMNVEV (reference sequence). The CDR3 loop reads CASSLSGGAGGTEAFF. The CDR3 nucleotides read TGTGCCAGCAGTTTATCGGGAGGGGCAGGCGGCACTGAAGCTTTCTTT.

This rearrangement joins TRBV5-5 to TRBJ2-3, with 8 bases matching TRBD1. CDR1 is SGHKS, CDR2 YYEKEE, per germline (reference sequence). The CDR3 loop spans 15 amino acids. Trimming took 1 base from V and 6 from J; bases not matched to a gene: 7. The CDR3 protein is CASSLISGGLDTQYF. CDR3 coding DNA: TGTGCCAGCAGCTTGATTTCAGGGGGCCTGGATACGCAGTATTTT.

The chain links TRBV28 to TRBJ1-6; no reliable D call. Germline V gene lookup returns CDR1 MDHEN and CDR2 SYDVKM. The CDR3 length is 14 residues. With 5 bases removed from V and 8 bases from J, the gap between germline ends came to 13 bases. The CDR3 DNA sequence: TGTGCCAGCAGTCCCCGGCGCGGGTATTCACCCCTCCACTTT. Residues: CASSPRRGYSPLHF.